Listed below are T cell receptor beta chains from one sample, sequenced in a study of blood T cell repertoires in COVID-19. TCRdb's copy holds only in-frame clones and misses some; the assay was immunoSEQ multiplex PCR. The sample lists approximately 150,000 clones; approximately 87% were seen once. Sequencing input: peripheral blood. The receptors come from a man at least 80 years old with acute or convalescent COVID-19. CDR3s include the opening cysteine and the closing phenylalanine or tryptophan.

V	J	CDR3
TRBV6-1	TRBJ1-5	CASSAYPGQEGNQPQHF
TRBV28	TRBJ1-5	CASSQGGEVRSQPQHF
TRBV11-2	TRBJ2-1	CASTLTTYNEQFF
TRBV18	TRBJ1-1	CASSPGGAVGNTEAFF
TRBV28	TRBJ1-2	CASRYTGGEYGYTF
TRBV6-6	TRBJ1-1	CASSTSGGVGNTEAFF
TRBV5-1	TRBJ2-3	CASSVVRGGADTQYF
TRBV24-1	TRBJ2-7	CATSDTGSAYEQYF
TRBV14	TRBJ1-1	CASSPRTGGITFF
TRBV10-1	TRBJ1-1	CASSESQGVETFF
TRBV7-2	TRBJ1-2	CASNRLGVNYGYTF
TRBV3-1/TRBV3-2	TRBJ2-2	CASSQWGQRNTGELFF
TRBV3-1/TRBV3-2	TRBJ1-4	CASSQTGREKLFF
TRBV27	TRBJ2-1	CASSLFRSQGSRWFF
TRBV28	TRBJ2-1	CASSLTSGRARNEQFF
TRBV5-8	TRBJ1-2	CASSFQYGYTF
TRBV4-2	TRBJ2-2	CASTPSGGYTGELFF
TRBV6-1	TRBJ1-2	CASSEQPPTATYGYTF
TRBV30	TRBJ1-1	CAWTDRGGGEAFF
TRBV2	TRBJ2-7	CASSDRTGFSYEQYF
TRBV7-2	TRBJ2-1	CASSLSTARNNEQFF
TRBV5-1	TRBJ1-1	CASSQTGIGHEAFF
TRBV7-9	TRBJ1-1	CASSLDRVQLNTEAFF
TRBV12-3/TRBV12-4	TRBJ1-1	CANTIYPDTEAFF
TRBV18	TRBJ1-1	CASSLQGAEAFF
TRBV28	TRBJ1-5	CLAGASNQPQHF
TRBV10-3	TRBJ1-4	CAISTGQPNEKLFF
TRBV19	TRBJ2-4	CASRHRGGNIQYF
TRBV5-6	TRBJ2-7	CASSFRPGTSGGSSYEQYF
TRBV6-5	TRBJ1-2	CASSYEFGTAYGYTF
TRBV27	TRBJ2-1	CASSFWGGRYNEQFF
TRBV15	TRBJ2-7	CATSLEVVAYEQYF
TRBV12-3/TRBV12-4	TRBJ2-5	CASSQGGQETQYF
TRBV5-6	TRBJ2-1	CASSEVAVYNEQFF
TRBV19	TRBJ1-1	CASTFSRVNTEAFF
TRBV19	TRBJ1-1	CASSIWSGTGGTEAFF